Listed below are T cell receptor beta chains from one sample, sequenced in a study of cytomegalovirus exposure and HLA in healthy donors. Only in-frame clones appear in the TCRdb table, and some are missing; sequencing was by immunoSEQ multiplex PCR. The top ten hold 5.5% to 8.5% of the sample, which has over 100,000 clones, about 70% seen once. Sequenced sample: PBMCs. These receptors were collected from a male donor in good health and CMV-seronegative. Each CDR3 is given with its conserved first and last residue. D genes are given only for firm matches. Clone size, where shown, is once, few, many, or a class for clones that have expanded.

clone size,D gene,J gene,V gene,CDR3 protein,CDR3 DNA
few,TRBD2,TRBJ2-3,TRBV5-4,CASPLPRLAEIDTQYF,TGTGCCAGTCCCCTCCCCCGGCTAGCGGAAATAGATACGCAGTATTTT
.,.,TRBJ2-1,TRBV4-1,CASSQELSGYNEQFF,TGCGCCAGCAGCCAAGAATTATCGGGTTACAATGAGCAGTTCTTC
.,.,TRBJ2-7,TRBV15,CATSPQFSYEQYF,TGTGCCACCAGCCCACAGTTTTCCTACGAGCAGTACTTC
.,.,TRBJ2-3,TRBV2,CASSEGAGAGDTQYF,TGTGCCAGCAGTGAAGGGGCGGGGGCAGGAGATACGCAGTATTTT
few,TRBD2,TRBJ2-6,TRBV28,CASSLGTSGSGANVLTF,TGTGCCAGCAGTTTAGGGACTAGCGGCTCTGGGGCCAACGTCCTGACTTTC
.,TRBD2,TRBJ2-1,TRBV2,CASSGGSGKGNEQFF,TGTGCCAGCAGTGGAGGAAGCGGGAAAGGAAATGAGCAGTTCTTC
.,.,TRBJ1-2,TRBV4-2,CASSQEVGSYYGYTF,TGTGCCAGCAGCCAAGAAGTGGGCTCCTACTATGGCTACACCTTC
.,.,TRBJ2-4,TRBV9,CASSGPAKNIQYF,TGTGCCAGCAGCGGTCCGGCCAAAAACATTCAGTACTTC
.,.,TRBJ2-3,TRBV28,CASSLEGRLARDTQYF,TGTGCCAGCAGTTTAGAGGGTAGGCTGGCCAGAGATACGCAGTATTTT
once,.,TRBJ2-1,TRBV27,CASSSVKSSYNEQFF,TGTGCCAGCAGTAGCGTGAAGAGCTCCTACAATGAGCAGTTCTTC
.,TRBD1,TRBJ2-6,TRBV27,CATSTRGTGDRVLGSGANVLTF,TGTGCCACATCCACTCGTGGGACAGGGGATAGGGTTTTAGGATCTGGGGCCAACGTCCTGACTTTC
.,.,TRBJ1-1,TRBV19,CASTWGSWDTEAFF,TGTGCCAGTACTTGGGGCAGCTGGGACACTGAAGCTTTCTTT
few,.,TRBJ1-1,TRBV27,CASSAAYLNTEAFF,TGTGCCAGCAGTGCAGCGTATCTCAACACTGAAGCTTTCTTT
few,.,TRBJ2-6,TRBV2,CASNQGGPPSGANVLTF,TGTGCCAGCAACCAGGGGGGCCCTCCCTCTGGGGCCAACGTCCTGACTTTC
.,TRBD2,TRBJ2-7,TRBV7-3,CASSSGLAGEAYEQYF,TGTGCCAGCAGCTCAGGACTAGCGGGAGAAGCCTACGAGCAGTACTTC
.,.,TRBJ2-7,TRBV5-1,CASSLDGQRAYEQYF,TGCGCCAGCAGCCTGGACGGGCAGAGGGCCTACGAGCAGTACTTC
.,TRBD1,TRBJ1-2,TRBV7-2,CASSRTGTGGVDGYTF,TGTGCCAGCAGTCGAACCGGGACAGGGGGCGTCGATGGCTACACCTTC
.,TRBD2,TRBJ2-5,TRBV11-3,CASSSSGGDQETQYF,TGTGCCAGCAGCTCAAGCGGGGGAGACCAAGAGACCCAGTACTTC
.,TRBD1,TRBJ2-7,TRBV5-6,CASSRGQGATNEQYF,TGTGCCAGCAGCCGAGGACAGGGGGCGACCAACGAGCAGTACTTC
many,.,TRBJ2-3,TRBV5-1,CASRMNRETDTQYF,TGCGCCAGCAGGATGAACAGGGAGACAGATACGCAGTATTTT
.,.,TRBJ2-5,TRBV19,CASSQWDTRLKETQYF,TGTGCCAGTAGTCAGTGGGACACCAGATTAAAAGAGACCCAGTACTTC
.,TRBD1,TRBJ1-1,TRBV4-3,CASSRSATGGTEAFF,TGCGCCAGCAGCCGATCGGCAACAGGGGGCACTGAAGCTTTCTTT
once,TRBD1,TRBJ1-4,TRBV28,CASSKYRGEANEKLFF,TGTGCCAGCAGCAAATACAGGGGTGAGGCTAATGAAAAACTGTTTTTT
few,.,TRBJ2-7,TRBV28,CASSLGRNHEQYF,TGTGCCAGCAGTTTAGGCAGGAACCACGAGCAGTACTTC
.,TRBD2,TRBJ2-1,TRBV7-3,CASSSLAGGNNEQFF,TGTGCCAGCAGCTCTCTAGCGGGGGGGAACAATGAGCAGTTCTTC
.,.,TRBJ1-3,TRBV6-1,CASSPREVSGNTIYF,TGTGCCAGCAGTCCCCGGGAAGTCTCCGGAAACACCATATATTTT
.,.,TRBJ1-5,TRBV2,CASRGRLVSRPQHF,TGTGCCAGCAGGGGCAGGTTAGTAAGTCGGCCCCAGCATTTT
.,TRBD2,TRBJ2-3,TRBV4-3,CASSQTAGGRDTQYF,TGCGCCAGCAGCCAGACAGCGGGGGGGCGGGATACGCAGTATTTT
few,TRBD2,TRBJ2-3,TRBV5-1,CASSSGLAGGVDTQYF,TGCGCCAGCAGCTCCGGACTAGCGGGGGGCGTAGATACGCAGTATTTT
.,.,TRBJ1-4,TRBV19,CASNGGFSKEKLFF,TGTGCTTCGAATGGGGGGTTTTCAAAAGAAAAACTGTTTTTT
few,.,TRBJ1-4,TRBV19,CASSTGVATNEKLFF,TGTGCCAGTAGTACAGGGGTGGCAACTAATGAAAAACTGTTTTTT
.,.,TRBJ2-7,TRBV27,CASSFDRNTYEQYF,TGTGCCAGCAGTTTCGACAGAAACACCTACGAGCAGTACTTC
.,.,TRBJ2-7,TRBV27,CASSQDNRYEQYF,TGTGCCAGCAGCCAGGACAATAGGTACGAGCAGTACTTC
.,.,TRBJ2-5,TRBV5-4,CASTRSGGLETQYF,TGTGCCAGCACCCGGTCTGGAGGACTGGAGACCCAGTACTTC
.,TRBD2,TRBJ2-3,TRBV9,CASSVSSGRAGTDTQYF,TGTGCCAGCAGCGTATCTAGCGGGAGGGCCGGAACAGATACGCAGTATTTT
once,.,TRBJ1-2,TRBV4-1,CASSQDYSRVFYGYTF,TGCGCCAGCAGCCAAGATTATAGCAGGGTCTTCTATGGCTACACCTTC
.,.,TRBJ1-4,TRBV11-2,CASSLRLGGLDEKLFF,TGTGCCAGCAGCTTACGGCTCGGGGGGCTTGATGAAAAACTGTTTTTT
few,TRBD1,TRBJ2-1,TRBV7-3,CASSLGQGPNEQFF,TGTGCCAGCAGCTTAGGACAGGGGCCAAATGAGCAGTTCTTC
.,TRBD1,TRBJ2-7,TRBV6-1,CASREPGQGTYEQYF,TGTGCCAGCAGGGAGCCGGGACAGGGGACATACGAGCAGTACTTC
.,.,TRBJ1-1,TRBV19,CASSMFRNTEAFF,TGTGCCAGTAGTATGTTCCGGAACACTGAAGCTTTCTTT
.,.,TRBJ1-1,TRBV27,CASSLLGGATEAFF,TGTGCCAGCAGTTTACTCGGAGGGGCCACTGAAGCTTTCTTT
.,.,TRBJ1-2,TRBV21-1,CASSNNGGTNGYGYTF,TGTGCCAGCAGCAATAACGGCGGCACCAATGGGTATGGCTACACCTTC
few,TRBD1,TRBJ1-3,TRBV6-1,CASSEFTGTGLFLNTIYF,TGTGCCAGCAGTGAATTTACCGGGACAGGGTTATTTCTGAACACCATATATTTT
few,.,TRBJ2-1,TRBV29-1,CSAATDSDEQFF,TGCAGCGCCGCCACGGACTCGGATGAGCAGTTCTTC
.,.,TRBJ1-1,TRBV19,CASSDPDLVLMNTEAFF,TGTGCCAGTAGCGATCCCGATCTAGTGTTAATGAACACTGAAGCTTTCTTT
.,.,TRBJ2-5,TRBV11-1,CASSQPGGPETQYF,TGTGCCAGCAGCCAGCCCGGGGGGCCGGAGACCCAGTACTTC
few,TRBD1,TRBJ1-6,TRBV15,CATSRYGTTGDNSPLHF,TGTGCCACCAGCAGGTATGGAACGACAGGGGATAATTCACCCCTCCACTTT
.,.,TRBJ2-2,TRBV18,CASSADRTDTGELFF,TGTGCCAGCTCAGCAGACAGGACTGATACCGGGGAGCTGTTTTTT